There are many counts of the clone carrying this TCR beta chain. TCRdb analysed the 5' RACE reads with MiXCR anew, one entry per CDR3 protein. The data show around 40,000 distinct CDR3 sequences, with 5.5% to 7% seen just once and under 5.5% held by the top ten. This record comes from a study of early T cells in non-severe SARS-CoV-2 infection. The germline V gene has CDR1 SGHAT and CDR2 FQNNGV. This CDR3 contains 16 residues. V lost 5 bases, J lost 6 bases, and 19 bases lay in between. What was sequenced was whole blood. The receptor comes from an adult who was a healthcare worker with PCR-confirmed SARS-CoV-2 infection or an uninfected control (not recorded which). The chain carries TRBV11-2 and TRBJ1-4; TRBD1 might be the D (6 bases). For the CDR3, the DNA is TGTGCCAGCAGCCTTTCGAGGGGGTGGAGTGATGAAAAACTGTTTTTT. Translating gives CASSLSRGWSDEKLFF.